The 2 T cell receptor beta chains in this list originate from one sample, sequenced in a study of response to subunit inactivated influenza vaccine. TCRdb reprocessed the RT-PCR reads via MiXCR and lists one record per CDR3 protein. The table shows roughly 500,000 distinct CDR3 sequences, with roughly 23% occurring only once. These data also featured in a second study, about T cells expressing NK-cell markers. From that second work: Libraries used 5'RACE template switching adding universal primer site and UMIs.

The specimen comprised CD4+ T cells sorted from PBMCs, sampled 12 days after vaccination. The receptor source for this set is a man aged 50 to 60 who received an inactivated influenza vaccine.

This clonotype showed up just a few times. The chain uses TRBV12-3 or TRBV12-4 and TRBJ2-1; D is uncertain. Trimming pared 4 bases from V and 11 bases from J, leaving 15 bases between. CDR3 size: 13 residues. CDR3 sequence: CASSSHPTPQQFF. In DNA form, the CDR3 reads TGTGCCAGCAGTTCCCACCCGACCCCGCAGCAGTTCTTC.

The sample holds many counts of this clonotype. The chain is built from TRBV2 and TRBJ2-3, with 10 bases aligning to TRBD1. With 6 bases clipped from V and 6 bases from J, the junction kept 6 bases outside the gene matches. CDR1 and CDR2 from the germline V gene are SNHLY and FYNNEI. The CDR3 covers 14 residues. CDR3 loop: CASSRDRGSDTQYF. As DNA, the CDR3 is TGTGCCAGCAGCCGGGACAGGGGTTCTGATACGCAGTATTTT.